This T cell receptor beta chain was identified in a study of blood T cells in healthy people across ages. The CDR3 covers 12 residues. Germline V gives CDR1 MGHRA, CDR2 YSYEKL. PCR was performed a second time for roughly 7 to 11 cycles using a sample-barcoded 5' primer and a J-beta primer mix. From the 5' RACE reads, TCRdb called clonotypes with MiXCR, one entry per CDR3 protein. Among roughly 930,000 distinct CDR3 sequences listed, roughly 48% were seen once. As for this clonotype: A junction end diverges from the germline sequence, so it may reflect a read error.

The origin of this receptor is a man aged 25-40 years in good health. The V call is TRBV4-1, the J call TRBJ2-3; D gene ambiguous. Material for sequencing was blood. CDR3 sequence reads: CVSSQVGDTQYF. In nucleotides, the CDR3 is TGCGTCAGCAGCCAAGTTGGTGATACGCAGTATTTT.